The rows below give T cell receptor beta chains drawn from one sample of a study of cytomegalovirus exposure and HLA in healthy donors. Repertoires were generated with immunoSEQ multiplex PCR, while TCRdb's copy carries only in-frame clones and drops some. This sample has more than 80,000 clones, with 64% found just once. Sequenced input: PBMCs. These receptors were taken from a man aged 55-75 years in good health and CMV-seronegative. Both conserved end residues are part of each CDR3. The D gene is left open where the match is weak. A row's size may be missing; if present it is once, few, many or a size class.

D: -
J: TRBJ1-1
V: TRBV29-1
size: once
CDR3: CSGDWGQGRSAFF
DNA: TGCAGCGGCGATTGGGGTCAGGGAAGGAGTGCTTTCTTT

D: -
J: TRBJ1-2
V: TRBV7-2
size: -
CDR3: CASSFLTGYYTF
DNA: TGTGCCAGCAGCTTTCTGACGGGGTACTACACCTTC

D: TRBD2
J: TRBJ2-3
V: TRBV11-3
size: -
CDR3: CASSLVLAGTPDTQYF
DNA: TGTGCCAGCAGCTTAGTCCTAGCGGGGACCCCAGATACGCAGTATTTT

D: TRBD1
J: TRBJ2-3
V: TRBV5-1
size: -
CDR3: CASSLGRTGDSYTDTQYF
DNA: TGCGCCAGCAGCTTGGGGCGAACAGGGGATTCATACACAGATACGCAGTATTTT

D: -
J: TRBJ1-2
V: TRBV28
size: few
CDR3: CAVTRDLLVGYTF
DNA: TGTGCCGTAACCCGGGATCTACTGGTTGGCTACACCTTC

D: TRBD2
J: TRBJ2-3
V: TRBV2
size: -
CDR3: CASTGRALTDTQYF
DNA: TGTGCCAGCACCGGGAGGGCTCTAACAGATACGCAGTATTTT

D: TRBD1
J: TRBJ2-7
V: TRBV2
size: -
CDR3: CASSLWGTGGGEQYF
DNA: TGTGCCAGCAGTTTATGGGGGACAGGGGGCGGAGAGCAGTACTTC

D: TRBD2
J: TRBJ2-1
V: TRBV19
size: -
CDR3: CASSIEAGSSYNEQFF
DNA: TGTGCCAGTAGTATAGAAGCGGGAAGCTCCTACAATGAGCAGTTCTTC

D: -
J: TRBJ2-3
V: TRBV7-3
size: -
CDR3: CASSVGDRGGSTDTQYF
DNA: TGTGCCAGCAGCGTAGGGGACCGGGGAGGAAGCACAGATACGCAGTATTTT

D: TRBD1
J: TRBJ1-2
V: TRBV29-1
size: once
CDR3: CSVEGAGGSYTF
DNA: TGCAGCGTTGAAGGGGCAGGGGGTAGCTACACCTTC

D: -
J: TRBJ2-2
V: TRBV7-3
size: once
CDR3: CASSTSRDTGELFF
DNA: TGTGCCAGCAGCACCAGCAGGGACACCGGGGAGCTGTTTTTT

D: TRBD2
J: TRBJ2-5
V: TRBV6-6
size: -
CDR3: CASSYSFSGEQTQYF
DNA: TGTGCCAGCAGTTACTCGTTCAGCGGGGAGCAGACCCAGTACTTC

D: TRBD1
J: TRBJ1-6
V: TRBV30
size: -
CDR3: CAWRRGQGNSPLHF
DNA: TGTGCCTGGAGGCGGGGACAGGGCAATTCACCCCTCCACTTT

D: TRBD1
J: TRBJ1-6
V: TRBV12-5
size: -
CDR3: CASGTGTYSPLHF
DNA: TGTGCTAGTGGGACAGGGACGTATTCACCCCTCCACTTT

D: TRBD1
J: TRBJ1-1
V: TRBV11-3
size: -
CDR3: CASSTGQGNTEAFF
DNA: TGTGCCAGCAGCACCGGACAGGGAAACACTGAAGCTTTCTTT

D: TRBD2
J: TRBJ2-5
V: TRBV5-6
size: few
CDR3: CASSLELAGVRETQYF
DNA: TGTGCCAGCAGCTTGGAGCTAGCGGGGGTACGAGAGACCCAGTACTTC

D: TRBD2
J: TRBJ2-1
V: TRBV5-1
size: -
CDR3: CASSLAGGAGGNNEQFF
DNA: TGCGCCAGCAGCTTGGCCGGTGGAGCGGGGGGGAACAATGAGCAGTTCTTC